A single T cell receptor beta chain is shown here with its context. The antigen is undetermined. This CDR3 is 18 amino acids long. The germline V gene has CDR1 MNHNS and CDR2 SASEGT. V was shortened by 0 bases and J by 0 bases, with 15 bases between the two germline ends. These data belong to a study of siplizumab effects on memory and regulatory T cells. Sequencing used immunoSEQ multiplex PCR; TCRdb keeps in-frame clones, though not all of them. The sample yields 100,000 or so clones, about 93% seen once. Whole-study results and caveats: Treg origin accounted for an average of about 74% of mappable alloreactive CD4+ clones with siplizumab and 25% to 30% in controls. No naive or memory phenotype could be assigned to roughly 75-95% of proliferating clones. It seemed that naive T cells were more diverse than memory cells and were major contributors to the alloresponse.

The chain links TRBV6-1 to TRBJ2-1; D not resolved. The sequenced sample consisted of non-Treg CD4+ T cells sorted from blood. This clonotype was obtained from a human donor in good health. This chain's CDR3 is CASSEALFPLSSYNEQFF. CDR3 sequence (DNA): TGTGCCAGCAGTGAAGCGCTGTTCCCTCTAAGCTCCTACAATGAGCAGTTCTTC.